This T cell receptor (beta chain) was documented in a study of blood T cell repertoires in COVID-19. At the level of the study: Material from acute and convalescent COVID-19 was sourced from the United States, Italy and Spain. In each case, the material was cDNA or gDNA derived from T cells, B-cell-depleted T cells, or PBMCs.

Germline CDR1 reads GTSNPN; CDR2 reads SVGIG (reference sequence). Trimming removed 7 bases from V and 8 bases from J, with 15 bases in between. This CDR3 comprises 12 residues. Original processing methods: Using reference gene primer amplification, nucleated cell counts were estimated. Some clones are missing from TCRdb's copy, which holds only in-frame ones; the method was immunoSEQ multiplex PCR. That table is the source of V, J and clone size, and D and trimming were worked out from the DNA. Of 150,000 to 200,000 clones in the sample, more than 70% are singletons; the top ten hold around 2.7%. This TCR was recovered from a man aged 40-50 years with active or convalescent COVID-19. The sequencing sample was made of peripheral blood. The chain is built from TRBV30 and TRBJ1-3; D remains unclear. CDR3 sequence: CAYSTGSDTIYF. DNA of the CDR3: TGTGCCTACTCGACCGGGTCGGACACCATATATTTT.